This entry features one T cell receptor (beta chain) sequence. The antigen is not known. This sample was taken from a study of shared clonotypes between healthy human individuals. Study-level points and caveats: Few donors limited the genetic and exposure-history diversity represented.

Everyone who donated was a Caucasian adult who lived in Nashville, Tennessee. Unsorted samples used 85 million to 90 million PBMCs for genomic DNA. Measured with immunoSEQ multiplex PCR; TCRdb has only the in-frame clones, and not every one. Of about 490,000 clones in the sample, approximately 80% were seen once. The specimen was PBMCs. The sequence was obtained from a woman between 35 and 50 years old in good health. Some clones in this sample may be carry-over from other donors' samples.

The CDR3 DNA follows: TGTGCCAGCAGTCAGGGGACCTTGAAAGGATACGAGCAGTACTTC. Its translation is CASSQGTLKGYEQYF. V and J are TRBV6-6 and TRBJ2-7, with D possibly matching TRBD1 (6 bases). This CDR3 contains 15 residues. Trimming stripped 5 bases from V and 4 bases from J, with 18 bases between. CDR1 is MNHNY and CDR2 is SVGAGI in the germline V gene (reference sequence).